The 15 T cell receptor beta chains listed next were all sequenced from one sample in a study of T cell responses to AZD1222 COVID-19 vaccine. Profiled with immunoSEQ multiplex PCR; TCRdb holds only in-frame clones, not every one. The profile covers 150,000 or so clones, with more than 85% appearing a single time and more than 0.8% taken by the ten largest. This specimen was peripheral blood, taken on day 0 of MenACWY control vaccination. The source of these receptors is an adult in good health.

The genes are TRBV29-1 and TRBJ1-2; 8 bases line up with TRBD1. Germline CDR1 reads SQVTM; CDR2 reads ANQGSEA. J was trimmed by 5 bases and V by 1 base; bases with no gene match: 6. This CDR3 has 14 residues. CDR3: CSVEGDRGGYGYTF. The CDR3 DNA reads TGCAGCGTTGAAGGTGACAGGGGAGGGTATGGCTACACCTTC. Together with reference TRBV29-1 and TRBJ1-2, the CDR3 gives the full variable domain: SAVISQKPSRDICQRGTSLTIQCQVDSQVTMMFWYRQQPGQSLTLIATANQGSEATYESGFVIDKFPISRPNLTFSTLTVSNMSPEDSSIYLCSVEGDRGGYGYTFGSGTRLTVV.

The chain recombines TRBV19 with TRBJ2-3; D is possibly TRBD1 (5 bases). V was trimmed by 7 bases and J by 2 bases, leaving 16 bases between them. Germline CDR1 LNHDA, CDR2 SQIVND (reference sequence). The CDR3 runs 15 residues. CDR3 region: CASTTGQPYTDTQYF. The CDR3 DNA reads TGTGCCAGTACTACAGGCCAGCCGTACACAGATACGCAGTATTTT.

The chain links TRBV5-1 to TRBJ1-6; weak D call: TRBD1 (5 bases). With 0 bases removed from V and 6 bases from J, the gap between germline ends came to 10 bases. The CDR3 extends over 15 amino acids. CDR1 SGHRS and CDR2 YFSETQ come from the germline V gene. The CDR3 DNA follows: TGCGCCAGCAGCTTGGCCGGGACGGGTAATTCACCCCTCCACTTT. It yields the protein CASSLAGTGNSPLHF.

The chain recombines TRBV11-2 with TRBJ1-4; weak D call: TRBD1 (5 bases). Germline-derived CDR1 and CDR2 are SGHAT and FQNNGV. Trimming removed 3 bases at V and 7 bases at J, with 9 bases between. The CDR3 is 13 residues long. In DNA, the CDR3 is TGTGCCAGCAGCTTGGCAGGGAGTGAAAAACTGTTTTTT. This translates into CASSLAGSEKLFF.

J is TRBJ1-6 and V is TRBV7-9; D call uncertain. Germline V CDR1 and CDR2: SEHNR, FQNEAQ (reference sequence). CDR3 length: 13 residues. The V end was cut by 10 bases, the J end by 1 base, with 8 bases between. CDR3 coding DNA: TGTGCCACCCGAGGTTCCTATAATTCACCCCTCCACTTT. Its translation is CATRGSYNSPLHF.

V usage is TRBV27 and J usage is TRBJ1-5; D call uncertain. Germline loops: CDR1 MNHEY, CDR2 SMNVEV (reference sequence). The CDR3 runs 13 residues. Between the trimmed V and J ends, which lost 4 bases and 5 bases, there was a span of 9 bases. Here the CDR3 reads CASSSGGYQPQHF. The CDR3 DNA is TGTGCCAGCAGTTCCGGTGGGTATCAGCCCCAGCATTTT.

The chain employs TRBV5-6 and TRBJ1-1; D not certain. The CDR3 covers 13 residues. The V and J ends lost 0 bases and 3 bases respectively, with 6 bases between them. Germline CDR1 SGHDT, CDR2 YYEEEE. The CDR3 DNA is TGTGCCAGCAGCTTGGCCGGCGACACTGAAGCTTTCTTT. Residues: CASSLAGDTEAFF.

The V call is TRBV5-4, the J call TRBJ2-5, with a possible D match to TRBD1 (6 bases). The CDR3 spans 16 residues. The germline V gene encodes CDR1 SGHNT and CDR2 YYREEE (reference sequence). Trimming left V 4 bases short and J 0 bases short, with 16 bases between. The DNA for the CDR3 is TGTGCCAGCAGCCTGGGGAGACAGGTTCACCAAGAGACCCAGTACTTC. Its translation is CASSLGRQVHQETQYF.

This clone was counted a single time. The rearrangement uses TRBV19 and TRBJ2-1; TRBD2 agrees at 11 bases. The CDR3 is made up of 15 amino acids. In germline, CDR1 is LNHDA, CDR2 SQIVND (reference sequence). Trimming took 1 base from V and 9 from J; bases not matched to a gene: 5. CDR3 sequence reads: CASSIVAGGPSEQFF. In nucleotides, the CDR3 is TGTGCCAGTAGTATAGTAGCGGGAGGGCCCAGTGAGCAGTTCTTC.

CDR3 loop: CASSLTGGYGYTF. CDR3 sequence (DNA): TGTGCCAGCAGCTTAACAGGGGGGTATGGCTACACCTTC. V and J are TRBV7-9 and TRBJ1-2; TRBD1 agrees at 8 bases. CDR1 and CDR2 (germline): SEHNR, FQNEAQ (reference sequence). The V and J ends lost 2 bases and 5 bases, in that order; junction bases with no gene match: 1. The CDR3 loop spans 13 amino acids.

This chain connects TRBV6-6 to TRBJ2-7, with TRBD1 matching 10 bases. Trimming took 2 bases from V and 6 from J; bases not matched to a gene: 7. Germline V gene data show CDR1 as MNHNY and CDR2 as SVGAGI (reference sequence). The CDR3 spans 15 residues. The CDR3 bases are TGTGCCAGCAGTTACCCCGGGACAGGGGAAGGCGAGCAGTACTTC. As protein: CASSYPGTGEGEQYF.

The chain is built from TRBV11-3 and TRBJ2-3; no clear D. Trimming stripped 1 base from V and 5 bases from J, with 10 bases between. This CDR3 spans 14 amino acids. Germline CDR1 is SGHNT and CDR2 is YENEEA. CDR3 residues: CASSLGGIEDTQYF. The CDR3 DNA reads as TGTGCCAGCAGCTTAGGGGGTATCGAAGATACGCAGTATTTT.

The count of this clone is one. This chain connects TRBV27 to TRBJ1-2; TRBD1 matches at 7 bases. CDR3 length: 16 amino acids. V lost 4 bases and J lost 3; bases outside the gene matches: 11. Per the germline V gene, CDR1 is MNHEY and CDR2 is SMNVEV (reference sequence). The CDR3 DNA follows: TGTGCCAGCAGTTCTCATGGGGCAGGGGGACACTATGGCTACACCTTC. Amino acids: CASSSHGAGGHYGYTF.

This chain links TRBV19 with TRBJ1-1; D is perhaps TRBD1 (5 bases). CDR1 is LNHDA and CDR2 is SQIVND in the germline V gene (reference sequence). This CDR3 contains 13 residues. V shed 4 bases and J shed 2 bases, with 8 bases lying between them. Here the CDR3 reads CASSKQVNTEAFF. CDR3 DNA: TGTGCCAGTAGTAAACAGGTTAACACTGAAGCTTTCTTT.

The V call is TRBV6-4, the J call TRBJ2-6; unclear D gene. CDR1 is MRHNA and CDR2 is SNTAGT in the germline V gene. The CDR3 consists of 18 residues. Trimming cost V 0 bases and J 1 base, with 13 bases left between them. In nucleotides, the CDR3 is TGTGCCAGCAGTGACTCGAGTGTTACGGTTTCTGGGGCCAACGTCCTGACTTTC. This sequence encodes CASSDSSVTVSGANVLTF.